What follows describes a single TCR beta chain. The antigen remains unidentified. The sample comes from a study of cytomegalovirus exposure and HLA in healthy donors. The study, taken as a whole, reports: Cytomegalovirus association was listed for approximately 150 TCR beta chains. In all likelihood, a cluster of highly shared sequence variants was a sequencing artifact. A prior analysis recorded that most TCR beta V segments were productive about 87% or about 30% of the time.

PCR primers comprised 60 Vbeta and 13 Jbeta primers. The table came from immunoSEQ multiplex PCR; TCRdb's copy has only in-frame clones and leaves some out. In all, the sample yields tens of thousands of clones. This clonotype was sampled from a woman aged 45-59 years in good health and CMV-seropositive. Source material: PBMCs.

The CDR3 spells CSAATGYEQYF. In DNA, the CDR3 is TGCAGTGCGGCGACAGGATACGAGCAGTACTTC. The gene calls are TRBV20-1 and TRBJ2-7, with D possibly TRBD1 on 6 matching bases. The V end was cut by 6 bases, the J end by 4 bases, with 10 bases between. Per the germline V gene, CDR1 is DFQATT and CDR2 is SNEGSKA (reference sequence). CDR3 size: 11 residues.